This passage covers 28 T cell receptor beta chains from one sample sequenced in a study of cytomegalovirus exposure and HLA in healthy donors. With 60 Vbeta and 13 Jbeta primers, the PCR was carried out. Repertoires were generated with immunoSEQ multiplex PCR, while TCRdb's copy carries only in-frame clones and drops some. The sample records about 160,000 clones, about 86% being singletons. The sample taken for sequencing was PBMCs. These receptors were taken from a woman aged 18-29 years in good health and CMV-seronegative.

This chain uses TRBV5-4 with TRBJ2-7, with 9 bases matching TRBD1. The CDR3 consists of 14 residues. J was trimmed by 2 bases and V by 3 bases; bases with no gene match: 3. Germline CDR1 and CDR2: SGHNT and YYREEE (reference sequence). The CDR3 bases are TGTGCCAGCAGCTCGGGACAGGGACCCTACGAGCAGTACTTC. Its translation: CASSSGQGPYEQYF.

V gene TRBV2 combines with J gene TRBJ1-2; D may be TRBD1 (6 bases). CDR1 is SNHLY, CDR2 FYNNEI, per germline. The CDR3 has 13 residues. The V end lost 9 bases, the J end lost 4 bases, and 15 bases lay between the germline ends. CDR3 DNA: TGTGCCAGAACGCAGGGGCTTGCCTATGGCTACACCTTC. This encodes CARTQGLAYGYTF.

The chain uses TRBV2 and TRBJ1-1; D is perhaps TRBD1 (6 bases). The CDR3 length is 15 residues. The V end lost 4 bases, the J end lost 5 bases, and 17 bases lay between the germline ends. CDR1 is SNHLY and CDR2 is FYNNEI in the germline V gene. CDR3 sequence: CASSAQTGMGTEAFF. CDR3 in DNA: TGTGCCAGCAGTGCGCAGACAGGAATGGGAACTGAAGCTTTCTTT. The variable domain in full, with the rest retrieved from reference TRBV2 and TRBJ1-1, is EPEVTQTPSHQVTQMGQEVILRCVPISNHLYFYWYRQILGQKVEFLVSFYNNEISEKSEIFDDQFSVERPDGSNFTLKIRSTKLEDSAMYFCASSAQTGMGTEAFFGQGTRLTVV.

The genes are TRBV5-1 and TRBJ1-2, with 7 bases matching TRBD1. With 4 bases clipped from V and 7 bases from J, the junction kept 7 bases outside the gene matches. Germline V lookup: CDR1 SGHRS, CDR2 YFSETQ. CDR3 length: 13 amino acids. As DNA, the CDR3 is TGCGCCAGCAGCGAGAGACAGGGAAGTGGCTACACCTTC. Protein: CASSERQGSGYTF.

The rearrangement links TRBV28 to TRBJ1-2, with TRBD1 as a possible D gene (6 bases). V lost 6 bases, J lost 3 bases, and 11 bases lay in between. Germline V gene lookup returns CDR1 MDHEN and CDR2 SYDVKM. The CDR3 is 13 amino acids. For the CDR3, the DNA is TGTGCCAGCAGCCAACAGGGATACTATGGCTACACCTTC. Protein: CASSQQGYYGYTF.

The chain combines TRBV6-6 with TRBJ1-2; perhaps TRBD1 as D (5 bases). Germline V lookup: CDR1 MNHNY, CDR2 SVGAGI (reference sequence). This CDR3 has 13 residues. V shed 9 bases and J shed 6 bases, with 17 bases lying between them. CDR3 sequence (DNA): TGTGCCAGTACACCGGGGGGTAAGGATGGCTACACCTTC. Residues: CASTPGGKDGYTF.

The rearrangement joins TRBV6-5 to TRBJ2-1; 9 bases align to TRBD1. The CDR3 totals 15 residues. CDR1 is MNHEY, CDR2 SVGAGI, per germline. V was pared by 4 bases and J by 10 bases, with 11 bases of the junction left unmatched. The CDR3 nucleotides are TGTGCCAGCAGTTTGACAGGGGGGGTCAAGTTAGAGCAGTTCTTC. Its translation is CASSLTGGVKLEQFF.

This clone was detected once. CDR3 residues: CASSTGQGPLNFYEQYF. In nucleotides, the CDR3 is TGTGCCAGCAGCACGGGACAGGGGCCGTTAAACTTCTACGAGCAGTACTTC. The chain carries TRBV11-2 and TRBJ2-7; the match to TRBD1 covers 10 bases. Trimming removed 5 bases from V and 3 bases from J; junction bases left unmatched: 13. The CDR3 is 17 residues long. The germline CDR1 and CDR2 sequences are SGHAT and FQNNGV. The full variable domain, its missing parts supplied by reference TRBV11-2 and TRBJ2-7, is EAGVAQSPRYKIIEKRQSVAFWCNPISGHATLYWYQQILGQGPKLLIQFQNNGVVDDSQLPKDRFSAERLKGVDSTLKIQPAKLEDSAVYLCASSTGQGPLNFYEQYFGPGTRLTVT.

The rearrangement links TRBV4-1 to TRBJ2-5; TRBD2 is a possible D gene (6 bases). V lost 1 base to trimming and J lost 2 bases, with 11 bases between them. Germline V gene sequence: CDR1 MGHRA, CDR2 YSYEKL. The CDR3 is 15 residues long. For the CDR3, the DNA is TGCGCCAGCAGCCAAGCGGGGGTGGATCAAGAGACCCAGTACTTC. Residues: CASSQAGVDQETQYF.

The chain recombines TRBV19 with TRBJ1-4; D is possibly TRBD1 (6 bases). Germline CDR1 is LNHDA and CDR2 is SQIVND (reference sequence). The V gene lost 4 bases and the J gene lost 7 bases, with 16 bases spanning the gap. The CDR3 length is 15 residues. The CDR3 DNA follows: TGTGCCAGTAGTACCCTGGACAGCGCAGGTGAAAAACTGTTTTTT. Protein sequence: CASSTLDSAGEKLFF.

The gene calls are TRBV29-1 and TRBJ2-7, with D hard to call. Trimming removed 4 bases from V and 6 bases from J, with 22 bases in between. This CDR3 is built from 15 residues. The germline V gene encodes CDR1 SQVTM and CDR2 ANQGSEA. In DNA, the CDR3 is TGCAGCGTTGCTCTCCGGCTAGGTCAATTGGGCGAGCAGTACTTC. Protein: CSVALRLGQLGEQYF.

The rearrangement links TRBV13 to TRBJ2-2; a possible D gene is TRBD1 (5 bases). Germline CDR1 PRHDT, CDR2 FYEKMQ (reference sequence). Trimming shortened V by 1 base and J by 7 bases, and 10 bases separated the two germline ends. CDR3 length: 14 amino acids. CDR3 bases: TGTGCCAGCAGCTTAGTCAGGGAAGGCGGGGAGCTGTTTTTT. Residues: CASSLVREGGELFF.

There are a few counts of this clone. The J gene is TRBJ1-1, the V gene TRBV27, with D possibly TRBD1 on 5 matching bases. The CDR3 covers 13 residues. Germline assignment: CDR1 MNHEY and CDR2 SMNVEV (reference sequence). V was clipped by 4 bases and J by 4 bases, with 10 bases between them. In DNA form, the CDR3 reads TGTGCCAGCAGTTCCCAGGGAGGCACTGAAGCTTTCTTT. Amino acids: CASSSQGGTEAFF.

The gene calls are TRBV2 and TRBJ2-3; perhaps TRBD2 as D (6 bases). From germline, CDR1 is SNHLY and CDR2 FYNNEI. The CDR3 loop spans 14 amino acids. V lost 6 bases, J lost 1 base, and 11 bases lay in between. CDR3 sequence (DNA): TGTGCCAGCAGACGGGACTCGGGCACAGATACGCAGTATTTT. Translating it yields CASRRDSGTDTQYF.

The chain combines TRBV6-5 with TRBJ2-7; the D gene is possibly TRBD1 (6 bases). The CDR3 is 13 amino acids. V dropped 4 bases and J dropped 4 bases, with 11 bases sitting between them. CDR1 is MNHEY, CDR2 SVGAGI, per germline. CDR3 DNA sequence: TGTGCCAGCAGTTCTCAGGGGAAGTACGAGCAGTACTTC. Protein sequence: CASSSQGKYEQYF.

This chain joins TRBV28 and TRBJ2-7, with 11 bases lining up with TRBD2. After removal of 5 bases from V and 0 bases from J, the junction contained 3 bases not matched to a gene. The CDR3 runs to 15 residues. The germline V gene encodes CDR1 MDHEN and CDR2 SYDVKM. CDR3 DNA sequence: TGTGCCAGCAGTCCCGGGACTAGCGGCTCCTACGAGCAGTACTTC. It is translated as CASSPGTSGSYEQYF. Based on the CDR3 plus reference TRBV28 and TRBJ2-7, the full variable domain is DVKVTQSSRYLVKRTGEKVFLECVQDMDHENMFWYRQDPGLGLRLIYFSYDVKMKEKGDIPEGYSVSREKKERFSLILESASTNQTSMYLCASSPGTSGSYEQYFGPGTRLTVT.

This sequence joins TRBV10-3 and TRBJ2-3; TRBD1 agrees at 8 bases. J lost 3 bases, V lost 10 bases, and 12 bases had no gene match. Germline CDR1 is ENHRY and CDR2 is SYGVKD. This CDR3 is built from 15 residues. CDR3 loop: CASTYDRGGTDTQYF. CDR3 in DNA: TGTGCCAGCACTTACGACAGGGGCGGAACAGATACGCAGTATTTT.

This sequence joins TRBV5-4 and TRBJ2-1; D is unclear. The CDR3 has 11 residues. Trimming pared 1 base from V and 10 bases from J, leaving 6 bases between. The germline V gene has CDR1 SGHNT and CDR2 YYREEE (reference sequence). CDR3 bases: TGTGCCAGCAGCTTGCTACGGGAGCAGTTCTTC. Translated, it gives CASSLLREQFF.

The chain uses TRBV7-9 and TRBJ2-1, with 10 bases that match TRBD2. There are 15 residues in the CDR3. Germline CDR1 and CDR2: SEHNR and FQNEAQ (reference sequence). Trimming removed 3 bases from V and 8 bases from J; junction bases left unmatched: 7. CDR3 coding DNA: TGTGCCAGCAGCTTCTTTCTAGCGGGAGTCGATGAGCAGTTCTTC. It codes for CASSFFLAGVDEQFF.

For this clone: The junction does not match germline at one end; this may be a read error. This rearrangement joins TRBV6-1 to TRBJ2-6, with D tentatively TRBD2 (6 bases). The CDR3 sequence is 14 residues long. Germline loops: CDR1 MNHNS, CDR2 SASEGT. This CDR3 is CARGGSSGANVLTF. In nucleotides, the CDR3 is TGTGCCCGCGGAGGGAGCTCTGGGGCCAACGTCTTGACTTTC.

The rearrangement uses TRBV20-1 and TRBJ1-2; D gene ambiguous. CDR3 length: 10 residues. V was cut by 2 bases and J by 13 bases, with 11 bases left in between. Germline V gives CDR1 DFQATT, CDR2 SNEGSKA (reference sequence). This CDR3 reads CSARRLVSTF. The CDR3 DNA reads as TGCAGTGCTAGACGGTTGGTGAGCACCTTC.

This chain uses TRBV4-2 with TRBJ2-5, with 9 bases lining up with TRBD2. The J segment lost 6 bases and the V segment lost 3 bases, leaving 17 bases of the junction unmatched. The CDR3 totals 18 residues. Germline values: CDR1 LGHNA, CDR2 YNFKEQ. The DNA for the CDR3 is TGTGCCAGCAGCCAGGGCGGGCTAGCGGGGCCCCGGGGGAAGACCCAGTACTTC. This codes for CASSQGGLAGPRGKTQYF.

The V call is TRBV28, the J call TRBJ1-3, with D perhaps TRBD1 (5 bases). The V gene's germline CDR1 is MDHEN and CDR2 SYDVKM. Trimming took 3 bases from V and 3 from J, leaving 9 bases between them. The CDR3 spans 14 residues. The CDR3 is CASSLSGYGNTIYF. CDR3 coding DNA: TGTGCCAGCAGTTTGTCAGGGTATGGAAACACCATATATTTT.

This CDR3 reads CASQAGQGAGGYTF. As DNA, the CDR3 is TGTGCCAGCCAGGCGGGACAGGGGGCGGGTGGCTACACCTTC. The J gene is TRBJ1-2, the V gene TRBV2; 12 bases map to TRBD1. This CDR3 has 14 amino acids. After removal of 8 bases from V and 7 bases from J, the junction contained 8 bases not matched to a gene. In germline, CDR1 is SNHLY, CDR2 FYNNEI.

The CDR3 spells CASSYSGQGGYGYTF. CDR3 nucleotide sequence: TGTGCCAGCAGTTACTCCGGGCAGGGTGGCTATGGCTACACCTTC. The rearrangement links TRBV6-5 to TRBJ1-2; D may be TRBD1 (5 bases). Germline CDR1 reads MNHEY; CDR2 reads SVGAGI. V dropped 0 bases and J dropped 4 bases, with 12 bases sitting between them. The CDR3 is 15 residues long.

The rearrangement links TRBV28 to TRBJ1-2; D is uncertain. Germline loops: CDR1 MDHEN, CDR2 SYDVKM. This CDR3 is built from 13 residues. The V end was cut by 3 bases, the J end by 7 bases, with 12 bases between. For the CDR3, the DNA is TGTGCCAGCAGTTTGAGTACTGTGCGTGGCTACACCTTC. Its translation is CASSLSTVRGYTF.

The V call is TRBV7-9, the J call TRBJ2-2; TRBD1 aligns across 12 bases. CDR3 length equals 16 residues. Germline V gene data show CDR1 as SEHNR and CDR2 as FQNEAQ (reference sequence). The V gene end was trimmed by 1 base and the J gene end by 9 bases; junction bases not matched to a gene: 6. The CDR3 spells CASSLVPGTGGRELFF. The DNA of the CDR3 is TGTGCCAGCAGCTTAGTTCCCGGGACAGGGGGCCGGGAGCTGTTTTTT.

Regarding this clone: An end of the junction does not agree with germline; a read error may underlie this. V is TRBV7-7 and J is TRBJ2-3; 8 bases match TRBD2. In germline, CDR1 is SSHAT, CDR2 FNYEAQ (reference sequence). The length of the CDR3 is 15 residues. The CDR3 loop is CASSLGAGGTDTQYF. CDR3 DNA: TGTGCTAGCAGCTTAGGAGCGGGAGGCACAGATACGCAGTATTTT. Combining the CDR3 with reference TRBV7-7 and TRBJ2-3 gives the whole variable domain GAGVSQSPRYKVTKRGQDVTLRCDPISSHATLYWYQQALGQGPEFLTYFNYEAQPDKSGLPSDRFSAERPEGSISTLTIQRTEQRDSAMYRCASSLGAGGTDTQYFGPGTRLTVL.